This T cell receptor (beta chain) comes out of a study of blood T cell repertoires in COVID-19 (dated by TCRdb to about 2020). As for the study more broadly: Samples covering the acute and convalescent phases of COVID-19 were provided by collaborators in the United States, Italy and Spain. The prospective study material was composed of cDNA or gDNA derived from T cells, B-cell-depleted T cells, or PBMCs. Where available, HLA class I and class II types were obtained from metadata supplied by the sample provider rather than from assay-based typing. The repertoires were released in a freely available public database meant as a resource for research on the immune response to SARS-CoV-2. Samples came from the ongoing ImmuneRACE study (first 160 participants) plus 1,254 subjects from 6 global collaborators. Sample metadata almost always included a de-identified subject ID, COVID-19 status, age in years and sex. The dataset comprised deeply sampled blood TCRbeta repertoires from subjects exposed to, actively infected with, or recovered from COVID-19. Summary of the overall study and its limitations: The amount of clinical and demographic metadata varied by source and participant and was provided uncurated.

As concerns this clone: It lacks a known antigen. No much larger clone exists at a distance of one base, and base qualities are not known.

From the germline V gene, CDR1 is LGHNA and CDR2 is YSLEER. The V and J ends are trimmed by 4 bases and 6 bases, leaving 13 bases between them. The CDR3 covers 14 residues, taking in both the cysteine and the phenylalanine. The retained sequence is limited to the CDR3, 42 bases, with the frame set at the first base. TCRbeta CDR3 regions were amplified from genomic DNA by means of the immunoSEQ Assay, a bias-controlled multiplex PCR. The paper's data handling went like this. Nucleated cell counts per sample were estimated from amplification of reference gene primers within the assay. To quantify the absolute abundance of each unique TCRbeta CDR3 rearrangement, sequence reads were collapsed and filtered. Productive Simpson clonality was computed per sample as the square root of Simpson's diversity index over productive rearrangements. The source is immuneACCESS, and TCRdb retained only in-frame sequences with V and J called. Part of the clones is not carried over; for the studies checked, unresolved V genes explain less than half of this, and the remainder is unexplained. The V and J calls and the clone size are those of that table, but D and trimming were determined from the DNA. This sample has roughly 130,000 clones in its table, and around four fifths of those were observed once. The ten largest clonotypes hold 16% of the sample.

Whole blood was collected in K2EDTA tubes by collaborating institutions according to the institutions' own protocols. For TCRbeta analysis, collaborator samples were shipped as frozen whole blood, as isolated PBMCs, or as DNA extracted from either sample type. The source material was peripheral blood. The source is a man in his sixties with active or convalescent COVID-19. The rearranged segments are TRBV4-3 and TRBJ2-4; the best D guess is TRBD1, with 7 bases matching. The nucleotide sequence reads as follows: TGCGCCAGCAGCCTTGGACAGGAGGGAAACATTCAGTACTTC. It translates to CASSLGQEGNIQYF.